Listed below are T cell receptor beta chains from one sample, sequenced in a study of cytomegalovirus exposure and HLA in healthy donors. Data came from immunoSEQ multiplex PCR; TCRdb stores just in-frame clones and leaves some out. The table records some 110,000 clones, around 85% of them present only once. The sequenced sample consisted of PBMCs. The receptors derive from a man between 60 and 75 years old in good health and CMV-seronegative. The CDR3 runs from the conserved cysteine through the conserved F or W. D genes are given only for firm matches. Expanded clones are given a class, and other clones once, few, many or no size at all.

D gene	clone size	J gene	V gene	CDR3 protein	CDR3 DNA
TRBD1	NA	TRBJ1-2	TRBV7-3	CASSPGTGGDNYGYTF	TGTGCCAGCAGCCCCGGGACAGGGGGAGATAACTATGGCTACACCTTC
TRBD2	once	TRBJ2-5	TRBV27	CASSFRGLAGQETQYF	TGTGCCAGCAGTTTCCGAGGACTAGCGGGCCAAGAGACCCAGTACTTC
NA	NA	TRBJ1-4	TRBV5-4	CASSLGGTPATNEKLFF	TGTGCCAGCAGCTTGGGGGGGACACCGGCAACTAATGAAAAACTGTTTTTT
NA	NA	TRBJ1-2	TRBV28	CASSLLHRADYGYTF	TGTGCCAGCAGTTTACTCCACAGGGCAGACTATGGCTACACCTTC
NA	NA	TRBJ2-3	TRBV4-3	CASSQGTVSSTDTQYF	TGCGCCAGCAGCCAAGGGACAGTCTCTAGCACAGATACGCAGTATTTT
NA	few	TRBJ2-2	TRBV2	CASSVGTRAGELFF	TGTGCCAGCAGTGTGGGTACTAGAGCCGGGGAGCTGTTTTTT
TRBD1	NA	TRBJ1-4	TRBV6-6	CASEGDSEKLFF	TGTGCCAGCGAAGGGGACAGTGAAAAACTGTTTTTT
NA	once	TRBJ1-1	TRBV10-3	CAIRPREGTEAFF	TGTGCCATCAGGCCCCGGGAAGGCACTGAAGCTTTCTTT
NA	NA	TRBJ2-1	TRBV5-4	CASSLGRGVEGGEQFF	TGTGCCAGCAGCTTGGGCAGGGGCGTTGAGGGTGGTGAGCAGTTCTTC
NA	NA	TRBJ1-4	TRBV7-2	CASSLGSGEKLFF	TGTGCCAGCAGCTTAGGTTCGGGTGAAAAACTGTTTTTT
TRBD1	few	TRBJ1-6	TRBV7-6	CASSSRTGERSPLHF	TGTGCCAGCAGCTCTCGGACAGGGGAAAGGTCACCCCTCCACTTT
NA	once	TRBJ1-6	TRBV28	CASRILTGSPLHF	TGTGCCAGCAGGATCCTCACAGGTTCACCCCTCCACTTT
NA	NA	TRBJ1-2	TRBV4-3	CASSQQGRVGGNYGYTF	TGCGCCAGCAGCCAACAGGGCCGTGTTGGTGGTAACTATGGCTACACCTTC
NA	NA	TRBJ1-5	TRBV7-2	CASSFRGQSNQPQHF	TGTGCCAGCAGCTTCCGAGGACAGAGCAATCAGCCCCAGCATTTT
NA	few	TRBJ2-3	TRBV27	CASSLLAAGTDTQYF	TGTGCCAGCAGTTTACTCGCGGCGGGCACAGATACGCAGTATTTT
TRBD1	NA	TRBJ1-5	TRBV18	CASPIPGTGIGTQHF	TGTGCCAGCCCTATTCCCGGGACAGGGATTGGGACCCAGCATTTT
TRBD1	NA	TRBJ1-5	TRBV18	CASSLGQGGQPQHF	TGTGCCAGCTCATTGGGGCAGGGGGGTCAGCCCCAGCATTTT
TRBD1	NA	TRBJ2-1	TRBV7-9	CASSSQGFGQFF	TGTGCCAGCAGCTCACAGGGGTTCGGGCAGTTCTTC
NA	NA	TRBJ1-1	TRBV29-1	CSLWPGTQNTEAFF	TGCAGCCTTTGGCCAGGGACACAAAACACTGAAGCTTTCTTT
TRBD1	few	TRBJ1-1	TRBV6-5	CASRAGDRTEAFF	TGTGCCAGCAGAGCAGGGGACAGAACTGAAGCTTTCTTT
NA	NA	TRBJ1-1	TRBV30	CAWSEDSPTEAFF	TGTGCCTGGAGTGAGGACAGTCCCACTGAAGCTTTCTTT
NA	NA	TRBJ2-6	TRBV6-6	CASSLVAGANVLTF	TGTGCCAGCAGTCTAGTGGCTGGGGCCAACGTCCTGACTTTC
NA	NA	TRBJ1-5	TRBV19	CASSMGGSNQPQHF	TGTGCCAGTAGTATGGGAGGGAGCAATCAGCCCCAGCATTTT
NA	NA	TRBJ1-1	TRBV6-5	CASSYDSLNTEAFF	TGTGCCAGCAGTTATGACAGCTTGAACACTGAAGCTTTCTTT
TRBD1	NA	TRBJ1-6	TRBV5-1	CASSLEQGWVSPLHF	TGCGCCAGCAGCTTGGAACAGGGGTGGGTTTCACCCCTCCACTTT
TRBD1	few	TRBJ1-2	TRBV25-1	CASSELTTGGPYGYTF	TGTGCCAGCAGTGAACTCACGACAGGGGGCCCCTATGGCTACACCTTC
NA	NA	TRBJ2-7	TRBV2	CASRASALPRYEQYF	TGTGCCAGCAGGGCTAGCGCCCTCCCTCGCTACGAGCAGTACTTC
NA	few	TRBJ1-5	TRBV18	CASSPGTDQPQHF	TGTGCCAGCTCACCTGGCACAGATCAGCCCCAGCATTTT
NA	NA	TRBJ1-2	TRBV19	CASSIGASYGYTF	TGTGCCAGTAGTATAGGGGCCAGCTATGGCTACACCTTC
TRBD1	NA	TRBJ1-3	TRBV6-6	CASSPRQGAGNTIYF	TGTGCCAGCAGCCCAAGACAGGGAGCTGGAAACACCATATATTTT
TRBD1	NA	TRBJ1-2	TRBV5-1	CASSAGGEVVYGYTF	TGCGCCAGCAGCGCAGGGGGCGAGGTTGTCTATGGCTACACCTTC
TRBD1	NA	TRBJ1-5	TRBV28	CASSLSPTGAGQPQHF	TGTGCCAGCAGTTTATCCCCCACAGGGGCGGGTCAGCCCCAGCATTTT
TRBD2	NA	TRBJ2-2	TRBV5-6	CASSPERGGFTGELFF	TGTGCCAGCAGCCCGGAGCGGGGGGGCTTCACCGGGGAGCTGTTTTTT
NA	NA	TRBJ1-2	TRBV6-5	CASSYSRQVPYGYTF	TGTGCCAGCAGTTACTCCCGACAGGTGCCCTATGGCTACACCTTC
TRBD1	once	TRBJ1-5	TRBV5-6	CASSLGDSINQPQHF	TGTGCCAGCAGCTTGGGGGACAGCATCAATCAGCCCCAGCATTTT
NA	NA	TRBJ2-5	TRBV7-9	CASSPSNRVQETQYF	TGTGCCAGCAGCCCGTCGAACAGGGTTCAAGAGACCCAGTACTTC
NA	NA	TRBJ1-2	TRBV5-1	CASSLEGPGGYTF	TGCGCCAGCAGCTTGGAGGGGCCCGGTGGCTACACCTTC
TRBD2	once	TRBJ2-1	TRBV9	CASSATSGAYNEQFF	TGTGCCAGCAGCGCAACTAGCGGGGCCTACAATGAGCAGTTCTTC
TRBD2	NA	TRBJ2-1	TRBV15	CATSRDSSRRGVEQFF	TGTGCCACCAGCAGAGATTCCAGCCGGCGGGGGGTCGAGCAGTTCTTC
TRBD2	NA	TRBJ2-2	TRBV5-5	CASSFRVAGNTGELFF	TGTGCCAGCAGCTTTCGGGTAGCGGGGAACACCGGGGAGCTGTTTTTT
NA	few	TRBJ1-1	TRBV4-1	CASSPPPLSGIKDTEAFF	TGCGCCAGCAGCCCCCCACCTCTGTCCGGGATTAAGGACACTGAAGCTTTCTTT
NA	NA	TRBJ1-2	TRBV6-5	CASTSGHFYGYTF	TGTGCCAGCACCTCGGGACACTTCTATGGCTACACCTTC
NA	NA	TRBJ2-5	TRBV7-2	CASSFPGGEETQYF	TGTGCCAGCAGCTTTCCCGGAGGTGAAGAGACCCAGTACTTC
TRBD1	NA	TRBJ1-4	TRBV4-3	CASSQDLGTAVGEKLFF	TGCGCCAGCAGCCAAGATCTGGGGACAGCTGTTGGGGAAAAACTGTTTTTT
NA	NA	TRBJ1-2	TRBV5-1	CASSSGQNYGYTF	TGCGCCAGCAGCTCAGGACAGAACTATGGCTACACCTTC
TRBD1	NA	TRBJ1-4	TRBV30	CAWDRGRAPTNEKLFF	TGTGCCTGGGATAGGGGGCGCGCCCCAACTAATGAAAAACTGTTTTTT
NA	NA	TRBJ1-2	TRBV5-1	CASSFQEYYGYTF	TGCGCCAGCAGTTTTCAGGAATACTATGGCTACACCTTC
NA	NA	TRBJ1-2	TRBV5-5	CASTPTPRPTDYGYTF	TGTGCCAGCACCCCCACCCCAAGGCCTACAGACTATGGCTACACCTTC
NA	NA	TRBJ2-2	TRBV7-3	CASSSKNTGELFF	TGTGCCAGCAGCTCCAAGAACACCGGGGAGCTGTTTTTT
TRBD2	once	TRBJ2-2	TRBV5-6	CASSWRLAGVVGELFF	TGTGCCAGCAGCTGGCGACTAGCGGGGGTGGTCGGGGAGCTGTTTTTT